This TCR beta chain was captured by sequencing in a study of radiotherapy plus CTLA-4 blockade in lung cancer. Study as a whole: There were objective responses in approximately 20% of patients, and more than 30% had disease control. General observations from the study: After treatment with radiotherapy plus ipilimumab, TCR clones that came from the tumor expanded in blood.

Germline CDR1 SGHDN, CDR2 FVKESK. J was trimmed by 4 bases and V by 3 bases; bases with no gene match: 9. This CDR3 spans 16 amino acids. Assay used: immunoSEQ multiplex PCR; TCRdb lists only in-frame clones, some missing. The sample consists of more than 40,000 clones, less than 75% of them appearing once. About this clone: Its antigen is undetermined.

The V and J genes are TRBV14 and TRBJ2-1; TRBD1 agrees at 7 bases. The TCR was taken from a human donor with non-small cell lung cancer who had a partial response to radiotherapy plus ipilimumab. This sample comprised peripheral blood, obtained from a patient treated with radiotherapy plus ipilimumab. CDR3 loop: CASSQKQGYGYNEQFF. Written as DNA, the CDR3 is TGTGCCAGCAGCCAGAAACAGGGGTACGGATACAATGAGCAGTTCTTC.